This T cell receptor beta chain was profiled in a study of blood T cell repertoires in COVID-19. Sequencing was performed with immunoSEQ multiplex PCR; in TCRdb, only in-frame clones are kept and a portion is missing. In the table there are approximately 350,000 clones, around 83% of which are singletons. The J segment lost 6 bases and the V segment lost 5 bases, leaving 14 bases of the junction unmatched. This CDR3 contains 17 residues. Germline V gives CDR1 SGHNT, CDR2 YYREEE (reference sequence). The clonotype originates from a man aged 25 to 45 with active or convalescent COVID-19. The sequenced material came from peripheral blood. This sequence joins TRBV5-4 and TRBJ2-2; 9 positions match TRBD1. This chain's CDR3 is CASRDGTGRPGAGELFF. DNA of the CDR3: TGTGCCAGCAGGGACGGGACAGGGCGGCCGGGCGCCGGGGAGCTGTTTTTT.